What follows are 13 T cell receptor beta chains derived from one specimen sequenced in a study of PD-L1 blockade in urothelial cancer. Repertoires were generated with immunoSEQ multiplex PCR, while TCRdb's copy carries only in-frame clones and drops some. The data hold tens of thousands of clones, with about 80% observed a single time. The input for sequencing was PBMCs, taken around atezolizumab (anti-PD-L1) treatment. These receptors originate from a man aged 70 or older with urothelial cancer.

This chain connects TRBV5-5 to TRBJ1-5; no firm D call. V was cut by 2 bases and J by 5 bases, with 14 bases left in between. Germline CDR1 and CDR2: SGHKS and YYEKEE (reference sequence). This CDR3 has 15 residues. CDR3 residues: CASSFRLGLDQPQHF. CDR3 bases: TGTGCCAGCAGCTTCCGGCTAGGATTGGATCAGCCCCAGCATTTT.

The chain employs TRBV5-4 and TRBJ2-5; 10 bases match TRBD1. The CDR3 is 15 amino acids. V lost 0 bases and J lost 5; bases outside the gene matches: 4. Germline V lookup: CDR1 SGHNT, CDR2 YYREEE (reference sequence). The CDR3 DNA follows: TGTGCCAGCAGCTTGGAAAGGACAGGGGGGGAGACCCAGTACTTC. Translation gives CASSLERTGGETQYF.

The chain carries TRBV6-5 and TRBJ2-5; D possibly corresponds to TRBD2 (5 bases). This CDR3 region has 16 residues. Looked up from germline, CDR1 is MNHEY and CDR2 is SVGAGI. Trimming left V 0 bases short and J 5 bases short, with 16 bases between. The CDR3 DNA is TGTGCCAGCAGTTACTCGGTTCCTAGCCTCATGGAGACCCAGTACTTC. Residues: CASSYSVPSLMETQYF.

The rearrangement uses TRBV5-6 and TRBJ2-7, with D maybe TRBD1 (5 bases). The germline V gene has CDR1 SGHDT and CDR2 YYEEEE. V dropped 4 bases and J dropped 5 bases, with 13 bases sitting between them. This CDR3 region has 13 residues. This CDR3 reads CASSIQGFDEQYF. Here the CDR3 DNA reads TGTGCCAGCAGCATCCAGGGTTTCGACGAGCAGTACTTC.

The chain couples TRBV7-3 to TRBJ2-1; the D gene is possibly TRBD2 (7 bases). Trimming stripped 2 bases from V and 9 bases from J, with 17 bases between. Per the germline V gene, CDR1 is SGHTA and CDR2 is FQGTGA. The CDR3 runs to 15 residues. The CDR3 loop is CASSLLGGPLSEQFF. The CDR3 DNA sequence: TGTGCCAGCAGCTTATTGGGGGGGCCCCTTAGTGAGCAGTTCTTC.

V gene TRBV6-6 combines with J gene TRBJ1-2; D is perhaps TRBD1 (6 bases). Trimming stripped 3 bases from V and 7 bases from J, with 18 bases between. The CDR3 loop spans 15 amino acids. Germline V gene lookup returns CDR1 MNHNY and CDR2 SVGAGI (reference sequence). This chain's CDR3 is CASSYLEQGASGYTF. The DNA of the CDR3 is TGTGCCAGCAGTTATTTGGAACAGGGCGCATCTGGCTACACCTTC.

The V call is TRBV6-1, the J call TRBJ2-7, with 10 bases that match TRBD2. V lost 6 bases and J lost 3; bases outside the gene matches: 8. The CDR3 spans 15 residues. From germline, CDR1 is MNHNS and CDR2 SASEGT. The CDR3 sequence: CASSEGLAIFYEQYF. The CDR3 bases are TGTGCCAGCAGCGAGGGACTAGCGATCTTCTACGAGCAGTACTTC.

This sequence joins TRBV19 and TRBJ2-3, with a weak D call TRBD2 (5 bases). The length of the CDR3 is 14 residues. The V end lost 3 bases, the J end lost 0 bases, and 7 bases lay between the germline ends. Germline V gives CDR1 LNHDA, CDR2 SQIVND (reference sequence). The CDR3 sequence is CASSIRGSTDTQYF. For the CDR3, the DNA is TGTGCCAGTAGTATTCGCGGGAGCACAGATACGCAGTATTTT.

The chain has TRBV7-2 and TRBJ2-3; TRBD1 agrees at 7 bases. Losses at the gene ends were 5 bases for V and 0 bases for J; bases not matched to a gene: 8. CDR1 and CDR2 (germline): SGHTA, FQGNSA. This CDR3 comprises 16 residues. The CDR3: CASSVGTASSTDTQYF. CDR3 in DNA: TGTGCCAGCAGCGTCGGGACAGCCTCTAGCACAGATACGCAGTATTTT.

The chain is built from TRBV19 and TRBJ2-2; 9 bases map to TRBD2. The CDR3 has 14 amino acids. The junction had 2 bases not matched to a gene; V was cut back by 6 bases and J by 3 bases. Germline-derived CDR1 and CDR2 are LNHDA and SQIVND (reference sequence). CDR3 coding DNA: TGTGCCAGTAGGTTAGCGGGAGACACCGGGGAGCTGTTTTTT. It translates to CASRLAGDTGELFF. The full variable domain, in which reference TRBV19 and TRBJ2-2 provide the parts outside the CDR3, is DGGITQSPKYLFRKEGQNVTLSCEQNLNHDAMYWYRQDPGQGLRLIYYSQIVNDFQKGDIAEGYSVSREKKESFPLTVTSAQKNPTAFYLCASRLAGDTGELFFGEGSRLTVL.

This clone appeared a single time. The chain carries TRBV11-3 and TRBJ2-7; 7 nucleotides match TRBD1. The germline gives CDR1 SGHNT, CDR2 YENEEA. V shed 5 bases, J shed 6 bases, and the junction held 7 bases outside the gene matches. The CDR3 extends over 13 amino acids. CDR3 amino acids: CASSPTGSREQYF. CDR3 coding DNA: TGTGCCAGCAGCCCGACAGGGTCCCGCGAGCAGTACTTC.

The rearrangement links TRBV21-1 to TRBJ2-3; the table's D call TRBD1 went unverified against the DNA. TRBV21-1 is shown as a pseudogene. The length of the CDR3 is 16 residues. The CDR3: CASSKKYTGSTDTQYF. CDR3 nucleotides: TGTGCCAGCAGCAAAAAGTACACAGGGAGCACAGATACGCAGTATTTT.

J is TRBJ1-1 and V is TRBV19; the D is unclear. Germline CDR1 reads LNHDA; CDR2 reads SQIVND (reference sequence). The CDR3 is 15 residues long. The V end lost 2 bases, the J end lost 1 base, and 11 bases lay between the germline ends. The CDR3 bases are TGTGCCAGTAGTATACTGGCGGTAGGGAACACTGAAGCTTTCTTT. Its translation: CASSILAVGNTEAFF.